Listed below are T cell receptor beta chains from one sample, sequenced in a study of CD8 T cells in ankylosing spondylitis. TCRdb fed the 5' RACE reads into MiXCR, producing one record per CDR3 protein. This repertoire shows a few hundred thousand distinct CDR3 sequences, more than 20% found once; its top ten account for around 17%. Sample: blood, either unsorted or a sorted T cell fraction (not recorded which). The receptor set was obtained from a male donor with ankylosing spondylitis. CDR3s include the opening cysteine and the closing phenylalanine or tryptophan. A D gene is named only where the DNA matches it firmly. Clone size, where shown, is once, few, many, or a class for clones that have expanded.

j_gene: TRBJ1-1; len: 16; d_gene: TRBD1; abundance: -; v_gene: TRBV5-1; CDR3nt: TGCGCCAGCAGCCACCGGACAGGGGCCACCCCCACTGAAGCTTTCTTT; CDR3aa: CASSHRTGATPTEAFF
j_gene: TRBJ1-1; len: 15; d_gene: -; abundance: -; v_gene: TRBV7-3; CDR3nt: TGTGCCAGCAGCTTAAGTCCGGGCCGAGGCACTGAAGCTTTCTTT; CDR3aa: CASSLSPGRGTEAFF
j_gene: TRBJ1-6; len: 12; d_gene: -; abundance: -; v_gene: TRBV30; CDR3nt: TGTGCCTGGAGGACTTCCAATTCACCCCTCCACTTT; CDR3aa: CAWRTSNSPLHF
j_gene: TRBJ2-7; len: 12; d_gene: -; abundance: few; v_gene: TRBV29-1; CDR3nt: TGCAGCGTTGAAGAGGCTAGCTACGAGCAGTACTTC; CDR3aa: CSVEEASYEQYF
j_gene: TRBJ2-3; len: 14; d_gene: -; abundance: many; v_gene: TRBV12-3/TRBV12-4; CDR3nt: TGTGCCAGCAGTTTGACGGGACGCACAGATACGCAGTATTTT; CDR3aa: CASSLTGRTDTQYF
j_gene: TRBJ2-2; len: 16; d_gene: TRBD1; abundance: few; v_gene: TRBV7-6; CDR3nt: TGTGCCAGCAGCTCCCGGACAGGAAGAAACACCGGGGAGCTGTTTTTT; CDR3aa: CASSSRTGRNTGELFF
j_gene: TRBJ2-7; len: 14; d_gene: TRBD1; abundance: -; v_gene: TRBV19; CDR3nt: TGTGCCAGTAGGCGGACAGGAGTATCCTACGAGCAGTACTTC; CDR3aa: CASRRTGVSYEQYF
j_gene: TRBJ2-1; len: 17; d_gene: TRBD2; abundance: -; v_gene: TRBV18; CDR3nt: TGTGCCAGCTCACCACAGACTAGCGGGAGTTCCTACAATGAGCAGTTCTTC; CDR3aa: CASSPQTSGSSYNEQFF
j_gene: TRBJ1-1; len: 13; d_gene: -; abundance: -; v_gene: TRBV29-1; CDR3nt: TGCAGCGTGGAACCCCATGGGGGCACTGAAGCTTTCTTT; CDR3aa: CSVEPHGGTEAFF
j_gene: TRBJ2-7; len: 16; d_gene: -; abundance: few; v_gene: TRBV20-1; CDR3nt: TGCAGTGCTCTGCTGGGTGACGGGAGCTTTGCCTACGAGCAGTACTTC; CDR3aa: CSALLGDGSFAYEQYF
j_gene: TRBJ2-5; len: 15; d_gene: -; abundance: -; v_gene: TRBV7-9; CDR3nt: TGTGCCAGCAGCTTAGTCCCTCCGGGTAAAGAGACCCAGTACTTC; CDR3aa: CASSLVPPGKETQYF
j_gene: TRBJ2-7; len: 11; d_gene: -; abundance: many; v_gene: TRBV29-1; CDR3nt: TGCAGCGTTATCGAGACCTACGAGCAGTACTTC; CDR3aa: CSVIETYEQYF
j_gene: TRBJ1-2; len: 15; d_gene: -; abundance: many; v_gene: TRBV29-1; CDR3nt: TGCAGCGTTGAAAGAGGCGGACAGAGCATCCATGGCTACACCTTC; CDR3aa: CSVERGGQSIHGYTF
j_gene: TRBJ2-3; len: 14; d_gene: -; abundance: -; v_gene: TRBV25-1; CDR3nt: TGTGCCAGCAGTGCGATGGACACTTCAGATACGCAGTATTTT; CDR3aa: CASSAMDTSDTQYF
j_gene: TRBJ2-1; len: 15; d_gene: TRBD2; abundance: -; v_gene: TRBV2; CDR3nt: TGTGCCAGCAGCGAACTTGGACTAGCGAACAATGAGCAGTTCTTC; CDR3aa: CASSELGLANNEQFF
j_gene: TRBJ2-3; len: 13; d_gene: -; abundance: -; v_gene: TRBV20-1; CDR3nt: TGCAGTGCTACATCATTCGCCACAGATACGCAGTATTTT; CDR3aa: CSATSFATDTQYF
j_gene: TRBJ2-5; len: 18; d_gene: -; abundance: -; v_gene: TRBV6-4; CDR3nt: TGTGCCAGCAGTGACTCGACCCTACTATCAGGGACCCAAGAGACCCAGTACTTC; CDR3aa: CASSDSTLLSGTQETQYF
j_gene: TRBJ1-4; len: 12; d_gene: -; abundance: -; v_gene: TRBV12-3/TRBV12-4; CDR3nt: TGTGCCAGCAGCCAGGGTGGGGTTGGACTGTTTTTT; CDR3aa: CASSQGGVGLFF
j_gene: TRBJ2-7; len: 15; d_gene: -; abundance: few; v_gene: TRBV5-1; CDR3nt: TGCGCCAGCAGCTTGGCCCTACAGGGCTCCTACGAGCAGTACTTC; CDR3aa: CASSLALQGSYEQYF
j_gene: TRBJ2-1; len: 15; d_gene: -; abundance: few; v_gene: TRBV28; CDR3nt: TGTGCCAGCAGAATCTTATCGGGCAGAGGCTATGAGCAGTTCTTC; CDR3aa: CASRILSGRGYEQFF
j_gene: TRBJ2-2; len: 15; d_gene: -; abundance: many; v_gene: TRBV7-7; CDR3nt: TGTGCCAGCAGCTTAGACTTTGGGAACACCGGGGAGCTGTTTTTT; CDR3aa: CASSLDFGNTGELFF
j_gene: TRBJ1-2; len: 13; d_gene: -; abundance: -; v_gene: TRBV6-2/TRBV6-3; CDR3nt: TGTGCCAGCAGTTACCGCGGACAGTCAGACTACACCTTC; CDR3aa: CASSYRGQSDYTF
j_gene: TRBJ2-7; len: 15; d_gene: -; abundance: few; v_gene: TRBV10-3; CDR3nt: TGTGCCATCAGTGAGCCGGGGGACTCTCCCTACGAGCAGTACTTC; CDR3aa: CAISEPGDSPYEQYF
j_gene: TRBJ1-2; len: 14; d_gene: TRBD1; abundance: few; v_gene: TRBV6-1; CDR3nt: TGTGCCAGCAGTCCCCGGACAGGGATTAATGGCTACACCTTC; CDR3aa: CASSPRTGINGYTF
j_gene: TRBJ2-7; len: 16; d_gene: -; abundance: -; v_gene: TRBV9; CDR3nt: TGTGCCAGCAGCACGCTTCGATCGGGGCCCCCCTACGAGCAGTACTTC; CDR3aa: CASSTLRSGPPYEQYF
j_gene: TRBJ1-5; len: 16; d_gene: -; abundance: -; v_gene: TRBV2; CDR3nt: TGTGCCAGCAGGGACTTCGGGACCCTAAGCAATCAGCCCCAGCATTTT; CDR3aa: CASRDFGTLSNQPQHF
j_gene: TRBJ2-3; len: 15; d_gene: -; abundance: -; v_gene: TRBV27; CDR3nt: TGTGCCAGCAGTTTTCTTGGACATTGGACAGATACGCAGTATTTT; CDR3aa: CASSFLGHWTDTQYF
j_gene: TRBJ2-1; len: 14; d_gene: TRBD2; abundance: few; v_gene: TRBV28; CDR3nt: TGTGCCAGCAACGGCGGGAGGGGCTACAATGAGCAGTTCTTC; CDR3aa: CASNGGRGYNEQFF
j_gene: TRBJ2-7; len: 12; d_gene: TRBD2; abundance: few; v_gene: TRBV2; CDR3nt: TGTGCCAGCAGTGAGTTAGCGGGGCTGCAGTACTTC; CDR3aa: CASSELAGLQYF
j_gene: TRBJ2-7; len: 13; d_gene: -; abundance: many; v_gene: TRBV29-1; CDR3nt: TGCAGCGTTGGGTCAGGGGAGTCCTACGAGCAGTACTTC; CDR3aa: CSVGSGESYEQYF
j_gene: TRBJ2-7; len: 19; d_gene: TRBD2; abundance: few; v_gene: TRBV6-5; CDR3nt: TGTGCCAGCAGTTTGTACGGATTAGGACTAGCGGAGCCCAAGCGGGGGCAGTACTTC; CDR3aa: CASSLYGLGLAEPKRGQYF
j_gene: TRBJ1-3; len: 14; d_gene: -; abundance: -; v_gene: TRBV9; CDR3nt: TGTGCCAGCAATGTTCGGGGGACAGGAAACACCATATATTTT; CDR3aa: CASNVRGTGNTIYF
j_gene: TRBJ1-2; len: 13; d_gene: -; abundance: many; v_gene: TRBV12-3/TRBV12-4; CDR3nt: TGTGCCAGCAGTTTGAGAGCGAGCGATGGCTACACCTTC; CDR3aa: CASSLRASDGYTF
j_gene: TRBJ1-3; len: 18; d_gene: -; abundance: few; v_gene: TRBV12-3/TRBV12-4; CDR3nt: TGTGCCAGCAGTTTAGTTGGGGCAGCCGGTCCCTCTGGAAACACCATATATTTT; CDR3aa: CASSLVGAAGPSGNTIYF
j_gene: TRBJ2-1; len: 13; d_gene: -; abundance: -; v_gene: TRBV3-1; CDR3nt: TGTGCCAGCAGCCACAACTATGAGAATGAGCAGTTCTTC; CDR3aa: CASSHNYENEQFF
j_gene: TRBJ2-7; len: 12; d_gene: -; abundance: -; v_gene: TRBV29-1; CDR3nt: TGCAGCGTTGAAGATCGGAGGGGAAGGGGGTACTTC; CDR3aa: CSVEDRRGRGYF
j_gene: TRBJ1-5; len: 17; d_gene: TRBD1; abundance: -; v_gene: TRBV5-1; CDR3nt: TGCGCCAGCAGCCCGGGACAGGCGACACTAAGCAATCAGCCCCAGCATTTT; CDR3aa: CASSPGQATLSNQPQHF
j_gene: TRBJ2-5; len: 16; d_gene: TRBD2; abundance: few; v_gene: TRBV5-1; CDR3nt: TGCGCCAGCAGCCCCCTACCCAGCGGGAATGGGGAGACCCAGTACTTC; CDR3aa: CASSPLPSGNGETQYF
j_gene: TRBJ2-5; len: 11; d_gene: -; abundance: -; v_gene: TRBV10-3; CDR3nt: TGTGCCATCAGAGGGGAAGAGACCCAGTACTTC; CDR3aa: CAIRGEETQYF
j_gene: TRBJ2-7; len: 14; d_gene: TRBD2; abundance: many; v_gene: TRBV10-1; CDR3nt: TGCGCCAGCAGTGAACAAGCGGGGGGCAGCGAGCAGTACTTC; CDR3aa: CASSEQAGGSEQYF
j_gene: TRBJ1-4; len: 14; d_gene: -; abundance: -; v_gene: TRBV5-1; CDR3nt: TGCGCCAGCAGCTTAACGGACTCCGGTGAAAAACTGTTTTTT; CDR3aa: CASSLTDSGEKLFF
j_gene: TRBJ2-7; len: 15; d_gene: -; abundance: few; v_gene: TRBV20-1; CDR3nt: TGCAGTGCTCCGAAGCAGGCGCAGAGCTCCTACGAGCAGTACTTC; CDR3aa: CSAPKQAQSSYEQYF
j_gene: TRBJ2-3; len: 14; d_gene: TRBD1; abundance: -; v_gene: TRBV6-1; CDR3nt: TGTGCCAGCAGTAGGACAGGGGGCTTGGAAACGCAGTATTTT; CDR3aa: CASSRTGGLETQYF
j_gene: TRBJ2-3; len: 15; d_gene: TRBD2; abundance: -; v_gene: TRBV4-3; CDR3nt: TGCGCCAGCAGCCAAGGAATTCGCGGGAGAAATACGCAGTATTTT; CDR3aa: CASSQGIRGRNTQYF
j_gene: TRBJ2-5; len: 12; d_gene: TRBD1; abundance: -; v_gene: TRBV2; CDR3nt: TGTGCCAGCCGGACAGGGGAAGAGACCCAGTACTTC; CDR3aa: CASRTGEETQYF
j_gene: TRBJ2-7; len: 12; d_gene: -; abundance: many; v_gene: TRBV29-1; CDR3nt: TGCAGCGTTGTCAGGTTCTCCTTGGAGCAGTACTTC; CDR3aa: CSVVRFSLEQYF
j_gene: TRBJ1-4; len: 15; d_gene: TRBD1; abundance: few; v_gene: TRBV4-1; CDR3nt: TGCGCCAGCAGCCAAGGGGAGGGGGCGAGTGAAAAACTGTTTTTT; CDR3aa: CASSQGEGASEKLFF
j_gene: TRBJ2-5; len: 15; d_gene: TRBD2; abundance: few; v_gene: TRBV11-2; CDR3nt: TGTGCCAGCAGCCCCCAGGGAGGGATGGGAGAGACCCAGTACTTC; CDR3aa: CASSPQGGMGETQYF
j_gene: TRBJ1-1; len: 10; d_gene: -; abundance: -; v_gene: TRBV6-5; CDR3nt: TGTGCCAGCGGGGGCATGGGAGCTTTCTTT; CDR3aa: CASGGMGAFF
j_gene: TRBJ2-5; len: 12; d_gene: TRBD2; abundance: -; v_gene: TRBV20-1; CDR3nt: TGCAGTGCTCGACTAGCGGGAGAGACCCAGTACTTC; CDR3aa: CSARLAGETQYF
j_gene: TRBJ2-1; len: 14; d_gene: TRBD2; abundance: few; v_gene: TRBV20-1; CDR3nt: TGCAGTGCTAGACGGCTAGCGGGATTGAATGAGCAGTTCTTC; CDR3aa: CSARRLAGLNEQFF
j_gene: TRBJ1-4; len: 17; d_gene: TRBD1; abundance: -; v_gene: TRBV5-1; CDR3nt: TGCGCCAGCAGCTCCGATGGACAGGGGAGTGCTGGTGAAAAACTGTTTTTT; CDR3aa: CASSSDGQGSAGEKLFF
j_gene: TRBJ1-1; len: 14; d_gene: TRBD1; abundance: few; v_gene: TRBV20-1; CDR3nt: TGCAGTGCTAGCCCCGGGACAGGGCGGAGTGAAGCTTTCTTT; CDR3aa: CSASPGTGRSEAFF